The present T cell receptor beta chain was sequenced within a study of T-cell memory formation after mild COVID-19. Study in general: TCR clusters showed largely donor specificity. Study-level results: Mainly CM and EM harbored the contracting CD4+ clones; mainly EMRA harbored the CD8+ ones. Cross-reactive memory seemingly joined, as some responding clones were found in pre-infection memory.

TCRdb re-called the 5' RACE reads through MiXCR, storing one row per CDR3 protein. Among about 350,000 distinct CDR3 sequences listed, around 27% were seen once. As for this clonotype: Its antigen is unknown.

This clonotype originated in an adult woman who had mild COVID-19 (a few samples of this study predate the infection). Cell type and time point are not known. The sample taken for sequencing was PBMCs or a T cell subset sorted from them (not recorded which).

This CDR3 is CASSAGDLRPTDTQYF. The CDR3 DNA follows: TGCGCCAGCAGCGCCGGGGACCTCCGCCCCACAGATACGCAGTATTTT. This chain connects TRBV5-1 to TRBJ2-3; D possibly uses TRBD1 or TRBD2 (5 bases each). CDR3 length equals 16 residues. Germline V gene lookup returns CDR1 SGHRS and CDR2 YFSETQ. V lost 4 bases and J lost 2, with 17 bases in between.